A single sample gave rise to the 14 T cell receptor beta chains below, sequenced in a study of shared clonotypes between healthy human individuals. Data came from immunoSEQ multiplex PCR; TCRdb stores just in-frame clones and leaves some out. The sample records about 580,000 clones, about 98% being singletons. CD45RO-negative cells were positively selected for CCR7, leaving out terminally differentiated effector memory CD45RA+ cells. Sequencing was carried out using naive CD8+ T cells sorted from blood. Every receptor here comes from a man between 25 and 39 years old in good health.

This clone is a singleton in its sample. V and J are TRBV2 and TRBJ1-2; D may be TRBD1 (6 bases). V lost 11 bases and J lost 8, with 18 bases in between. Germline V gene lookup returns CDR1 SNHLY and CDR2 FYNNEI. This CDR3 spans 12 amino acids. The CDR3: CASPGDVKGYTF. The CDR3 DNA sequence: TGTGCCTCCCCAGGGGACGTGAAAGGCTACACCTTC.

The V call is TRBV29-1, the J call TRBJ2-1, with D tentatively TRBD1 (5 bases). CDR1 and CDR2 from the germline V gene are SQVTM and ANQGSEA. CDR3 length: 14 amino acids. Trimming cost V 4 bases and J 7 bases, with 17 bases left between them. CDR3 in DNA: TGCAGCGTTGCAGGGAATACCGAAGGGAATGAGCAGTTCTTC. As protein: CSVAGNTEGNEQFF.

Points on this clone: This specimen includes other DNA sequences encoding the same CDR3. The chain couples TRBV11-2 to TRBJ1-5; D is undetermined. V was clipped by 1 base and J by 0 bases, with 7 bases between them. The CDR3 covers 15 residues. Germline CDR1 reads SGHAT; CDR2 reads FQNNGV. This CDR3 reads CASSLGRNSNQPQHF. CDR3 nucleotides: TGTGCCAGCAGCTTAGGTAGGAATAGCAATCAGCCCCAGCATTTT.

As to this clone: Other DNA sequences in the sample encode the same CDR3. The chain has TRBV27 and TRBJ2-3; no definite D call. The ends were cut back, 2 bases at V and 6 bases at J, with 3 bases in the middle. This CDR3 is built from 11 residues. The germline CDR1 and CDR2 sequences are MNHEY and SMNVEV (reference sequence). The CDR3 loop reads CASSLGDTQYF. The CDR3, as DNA: TGTGCCAGCAGTTTAGGGGATACGCAGTATTTT.

The CDR3 DNA reads as TGTGCCAGCAGTGAAGCGTGGCGGGGGAAATATGAGCAGTTCTTC. It encodes CASSEAWRGKYEQFF. This chain links TRBV6-1 with TRBJ2-1; TRBD2 agrees at 7 bases. There are 15 residues in the CDR3. The ends lost 0 bases at V and 8 bases at J; junction bases unmatched: 7. The germline V gene has CDR1 MNHNS and CDR2 SASEGT.

V and J are TRBV7-4 and TRBJ1-2, with D possibly being TRBD1 (5 bases). The germline gives CDR1 SGHVT, CDR2 SQSDAQ. The CDR3 is made up of 18 amino acids. Trimming cost V 1 base and J 3 bases, with 21 bases left between them. The CDR3 loop is CASSLETARRPWHYGYTF. CDR3 sequence (DNA): TGTGCCAGCAGCTTAGAGACAGCCAGGAGACCTTGGCACTATGGCTACACCTTC.

As to this clone: Other DNA sequences of this sample code for an identical CDR3. The rearrangement joins TRBV27 to TRBJ2-7; D gene ambiguous. The CDR3 contains 12 residues. The V end lost 4 bases, the J end lost 2 bases, and 6 bases lay between the germline ends. Germline V lookup: CDR1 MNHEY, CDR2 SMNVEV (reference sequence). CDR3 nucleotides: TGTGCCAGCAGTTCGCCCGCCTACGAGCAGTACTTC. Its translation: CASSSPAYEQYF.

Only one count was recorded for this clone. This chain links TRBV6-1 with TRBJ2-7; D tentatively fits TRBD1 or TRBD2 (6 bases each). This CDR3 spans 13 amino acids. Trimming cost V 10 bases and J 2 bases, with 15 bases left between them. Per the germline V gene, CDR1 is MNHNS and CDR2 is SASEGT. The CDR3 reads CATEGDGAYEQYF. DNA for the CDR3: TGTGCCACGGAGGGGGACGGAGCCTACGAGCAGTACTTC.

The DNA for the CDR3 is TGCGCCAGCAGCCAAGAGGGGGGGTTGCTTACTGAAGCTTTCTTT. Residues: CASSQEGGLLTEAFF. The chain couples TRBV4-1 to TRBJ1-1, with a weak D call TRBD1 (5 bases). The germline V gene has CDR1 MGHRA and CDR2 YSYEKL. This CDR3 region has 15 residues. The V gene lost 0 bases and the J gene lost 5 bases, with 13 bases spanning the gap.

The gene calls are TRBV5-1 and TRBJ1-1; a weak D match, TRBD1 (5 bases). The V end was cut by 1 base, the J end by 5 bases, with 9 bases between. Germline V gives CDR1 SGHRS, CDR2 YFSETQ. The CDR3 has 13 amino acids. Here the CDR3 reads CASSLIGGTEAFF. In nucleotides, the CDR3 is TGCGCCAGCAGCTTGATCGGGGGTACTGAAGCTTTCTTT.

This rearrangement joins TRBV7-9 to TRBJ1-4; the D gene is possibly TRBD1 (6 bases). The V and J ends lost 1 base and 8 bases respectively, with 11 bases between them. Per the germline V gene, CDR1 is SEHNR and CDR2 is FQNEAQ (reference sequence). The length of the CDR3 is 14 residues. This CDR3 reads CASSLVAGEEKLFF. The DNA for the CDR3 is TGTGCCAGCAGCTTAGTTGCAGGGGAGGAAAAACTGTTTTTT.

In the case of this clone: One end of the junction fails to match germline, which may point to a read error. The rearrangement joins TRBV7-9 to TRBJ2-5; TRBD2 agrees at 11 bases. Germline-derived CDR1 and CDR2 are SEHNR and FQNEAQ (reference sequence). The CDR3 has 16 amino acids. In DNA, the CDR3 is TGTGCCAGCAGCCTAGCGGGAGGAGGGTCCCAAGAGACCCAGTACTTC. It codes for CASSLAGGGSQETQYF.

This chain joins TRBV15 and TRBJ2-3; D gene uncertain. The length of the CDR3 is 16 residues. The V gene's germline CDR1 is LNHNV and CDR2 YYDKDF (reference sequence). V lost 5 bases and J 2 bases, leaving 17 bases between the germline ends. The CDR3 region is CATSGEVSSHTDTQYF. The CDR3 DNA reads TGTGCCACCAGCGGTGAGGTCTCCTCCCACACAGATACGCAGTATTTT.

J is TRBJ2-2 and V is TRBV7-9; D might be TRBD1 or TRBD2, each matching 5 bases. The V end was cut by 1 base, the J end by 3 bases, with 18 bases between. The germline CDR1 and CDR2 sequences are SEHNR and FQNEAQ (reference sequence). The CDR3 sequence is 18 residues long. The CDR3 DNA sequence: TGTGCCAGCAGCTTAGGGGGGTTGTCCCTTGCTGACACCGGGGAGCTGTTTTTT. Its protein product is CASSLGGLSLADTGELFF.